Listed here are 18 T cell receptor beta chains from one sample, sequenced in a study of OX40 agonist ivuxolimab in advanced cancers. Data came from immunoSEQ multiplex PCR; TCRdb stores just in-frame clones and leaves some out. The table records 75,000 to 90,000 clones, roughly 84% of them present only once. The source material was CD4+ or CD8+ T cells sorted from blood, sampled in a trial of the OX40 agonist ivuxolimab. These receptors were taken from an adult with an advanced solid tumor such as melanoma, head and neck, liver or kidney cancer.

V is TRBV10-3 and J is TRBJ1-1, with D perhaps matching TRBD1 (5 bases). Germline V gives CDR1 ENHRY, CDR2 SYGVKD. Trimming took off 0 bases at V and 0 bases at J, with 11 bases between the two ends. This CDR3 has 16 amino acids. The CDR3 DNA follows: TGTGCCATCAGTGAGTCCCAGGGTAAAGTGAACACTGAAGCTTTCTTT. It yields the protein CAISESQGKVNTEAFF.

The chain carries TRBV7-2 and TRBJ2-2; D might be TRBD1 (6 bases). Between the trimmed V and J ends, which lost 3 bases and 4 bases, there was a span of 12 bases. The germline V gene has CDR1 SGHTA and CDR2 FQGNSA. The CDR3 loop spans 15 amino acids. The CDR3 spells CASSLAGAATGELFF. In DNA, the CDR3 is TGTGCCAGCAGCTTGGCAGGGGCTGCCACCGGGGAGCTGTTTTTT.

This clone was picked up a small number of times. The chain links TRBV7-8 to TRBJ1-1, with 7 bases aligning to TRBD1. With 3 bases clipped from V and 4 bases from J, the junction kept 5 bases outside the gene matches. The CDR3 spans 14 residues. Germline V CDR1 and CDR2: SGHVS, FQNEAQ. Here the CDR3 DNA reads TGTGCCAGCAGCTTTTCAGGGGGAATCACTGAAGCTTTCTTT. Protein product: CASSFSGGITEAFF.

Points on this clone: This sample also contains other DNA sequences that code for the same CDR3. This chain uses TRBV4-2 with TRBJ2-7; 7 positions agree with TRBD1. Losses at the gene ends were 2 bases for V and 4 bases for J; bases not matched to a gene: 5. CDR3 length: 14 residues. CDR1 and CDR2 (germline): LGHNA, YNFKEQ. The CDR3: CASSQRGQSYEQYF. CDR3 DNA: TGTGCCAGCAGCCAACGGGGACAGTCTTACGAGCAGTACTTC.

The rearrangement joins TRBV6-6 to TRBJ1-3; 8 bases match TRBD1. V shed 6 bases, J shed 2 bases, and the junction held 9 bases outside the gene matches. The CDR3 is 16 residues long. Germline-derived CDR1 and CDR2 are MNHNY and SVGAGI (reference sequence). CDR3 residues: CASSDSGTGAGNTIYF. The DNA for the CDR3 is TGTGCCAGCAGCGATTCTGGGACAGGCGCTGGAAACACCATATATTTT.

As to this clone: Other DNA sequences in the sample encode the same CDR3. The J gene is TRBJ2-5, the V gene TRBV5-4; the D call may be TRBD1 or TRBD2 (6 bases each). V lost 4 bases and J 1 base, leaving 20 bases between the germline ends. In germline, CDR1 is SGHNT, CDR2 YYREEE (reference sequence). This CDR3 contains 17 residues. The DNA for the CDR3 is TGTGCCAGCAGCGCATTTATGATGGGGGGCCCCCAAGAGACCCAGTACTTC. It codes for CASSAFMMGGPQETQYF.

The chain combines TRBV30 with TRBJ2-2, with D possibly being TRBD1 (6 bases). V was cut by 6 bases and J by 8 bases, with 19 bases left in between. This CDR3 is built from 14 residues. Per the germline V gene, CDR1 is GTSNPN and CDR2 is SVGIG (reference sequence). The CDR3 nucleotides read TGTGCCTGCACCAGTCCCAGGGGCGGTGGGGAGCTGTTTTTT. It translates to CACTSPRGGGELFF.

The chain links TRBV23-1 to TRBJ1-6; D gene unclear. TRBV23-1 is treated as an ORF (open reading frame) with a function not yet certain. Trimming left V 2 bases short and J 0 bases short, with 23 bases between. The CDR3 consists of 21 residues. This CDR3 is CASSQRYDHDWSSSYNSPLHF. CDR3 coding DNA: TGCGCCAGCAGTCAACGATACGATCATGACTGGAGCAGCTCCTATAATTCACCCCTCCACTTT.

The rearrangement links TRBV19 to TRBJ2-5, with unresolved D. The germline gives CDR1 LNHDA, CDR2 SQIVND (reference sequence). V lost 9 bases and J 1 base, leaving 12 bases between the germline ends. The CDR3 totals 13 residues. The DNA for the CDR3 is TGTGCCAGCTCCAGGACCCTCCAAGAGACCCAGTACTTC. It yields the protein CASSRTLQETQYF.

The rearrangement links TRBV9 to TRBJ1-2; 7 bases agree with TRBD1. The CDR3 consists of 14 residues. V dropped 3 bases and J dropped 5; count of bases not matched to a gene: 7. Germline V gene sequence: CDR1 SGDLS, CDR2 YYNGEE. This CDR3 is CASSATGEGYGYTF. In DNA, the CDR3 is TGTGCCAGCAGCGCCACAGGGGAGGGGTATGGCTACACCTTC.

CDR3 protein: CASSIRRDRFGTGELFF. CDR3 nucleotide sequence: TGTGCCAGTAGTATTAGGAGGGACCGATTCGGCACCGGGGAGCTGTTTTTT. This sequence joins TRBV19 and TRBJ2-2; a weak D match, TRBD2 (6 bases). The CDR3 is 17 residues long. Germline CDR1 reads LNHDA; CDR2 reads SQIVND (reference sequence). V dropped 3 bases and J dropped 4 bases, with 18 bases sitting between them.

The chain links TRBV30 to TRBJ2-1; D remains unclear. V was pared by 2 bases and J by 7 bases, with 18 bases between. The CDR3 spans 15 residues. Germline-derived CDR1 and CDR2 are GTSNPN and SVGIG (reference sequence). The CDR3 DNA follows: TGTGCCTGGAGTAAGAGCGCTTACGGATGGAATGAGCAGTTCTTC. Amino acids: CAWSKSAYGWNEQFF.

V usage is TRBV5-4 and J usage is TRBJ2-5, with D possibly matching TRBD1 (8 bases). This CDR3 region has 18 residues. The germline gives CDR1 SGHNT, CDR2 YYREEE (reference sequence). V was clipped by 4 bases and J by 2 bases, with 24 bases between them. For the CDR3, the DNA is TGTGCCAGCAGCCTAACTTATATAGACAGGGGAGGGCAAGAGACCCAGTACTTC. Amino acids: CASSLTYIDRGGQETQYF.

The chain carries TRBV5-1 and TRBJ2-3, with 8 bases lining up with TRBD2. Unmatched junction bases numbered 5, after V lost 2 bases and J lost 3 bases. The CDR3 extends over 15 amino acids. Germline V gene sequence: CDR1 SGHRS, CDR2 YFSETQ. This CDR3 reads CASSLAGDSTDTQYF. DNA of the CDR3: TGCGCCAGCAGCTTAGCGGGAGATAGTACAGATACGCAGTATTTT.

A few counts support this clone. The gene calls are TRBV7-8 and TRBJ2-5; no clear D gene. The CDR3 is 14 residues long. The ends were cut back, 3 bases at V and 0 bases at J, with 8 bases in the middle. CDR1 is SGHVS and CDR2 is FQNEAQ in the germline V gene. The CDR3 nucleotides read TGTGCCAGCAGCTTCGTGGGGTACCAAGAGACCCAGTACTTC. This sequence encodes CASSFVGYQETQYF.

The V call is TRBV15, the J call TRBJ2-3; D may be TRBD2 (5 bases). Trimming stripped 2 bases from V and 2 bases from J, with 11 bases between. The CDR3 loop spans 15 amino acids. Germline CDR1 and CDR2: LNHNV and YYDKDF (reference sequence). DNA of the CDR3: TGTGCCACCAGCAGACCAGGACTCTCCACAGATACGCAGTATTTT. Amino acids: CATSRPGLSTDTQYF.

Ten or more counts support this clone. The chain uses TRBV7-9 and TRBJ1-1; the D gene is possibly TRBD1 (6 bases). CDR1 is SEHNR, CDR2 FQNEAQ, per germline (reference sequence). The CDR3 is 14 amino acids. V was cut by 5 bases and J by 3 bases, with 13 bases left in between. The CDR3 DNA sequence: TGTGCCAGCAGCACGTCCCGACAGGACACTGAAGCTTTCTTT. As protein: CASSTSRQDTEAFF.

This chain connects TRBV6-1 to TRBJ2-7; either TRBD1 or TRBD2 may fit D (6 bases each). This CDR3 region has 15 residues. From germline, CDR1 is MNHNS and CDR2 SASEGT. With 1 base removed from V and 9 bases from J, the gap between germline ends came to 19 bases. The CDR3 region is CASSEGGAGSWWQYF. The CDR3 nucleotides read TGTGCCAGCAGTGAAGGGGGGGCGGGATCGTGGTGGCAGTACTTC.